The 10 T cell receptor beta chains below were found in one sample sequenced in a study of post-analysis software for immune sequencing data. Study-level points and caveats: A handful of TRBV segments (TRBV5-6, TRBV5-1 and TRBV20-1 among them) occurred more frequently in patients than in controls.

Presence of unique molecular identifiers characterized the TCR beta cDNA libraries. TCRdb ran MiXCR on the PCR reads and lists one entry per CDR3 protein. The sample lists fewer than 850,000 distinct CDR3 sequences, about 43% occurring once. No antigen has been assigned to these receptors. Specimen: blood. The source of these receptors is a girl under 18 with multiple sclerosis.

Here the CDR3 DNA reads TGTGCCAGCAGTTTAAGGTGGGGGGGATACTACGAGCAGTACTTC. Its protein product is CASSLRWGGYYEQYF. The gene calls are TRBV28 and TRBJ2-7, with 7 positions matching TRBD2. Losses at the gene ends were 2 bases for V and 3 bases for J; bases not matched to a gene: 7. This CDR3 spans 15 amino acids. CDR1 and CDR2 (germline): MDHEN, SYDVKM.

This clonotype has a handful of counts. V and J are TRBV7-9 and TRBJ1-2; D uncertain. The CDR3 covers 13 residues. From germline, CDR1 is SEHNR and CDR2 FQNEAQ (reference sequence). Trimming removed 2 bases at V and 7 bases at J, with 11 bases between. CDR3 protein: CASSLNPPPGYTF. Here the CDR3 DNA reads TGTGCCAGCAGCTTAAATCCCCCACCTGGCTACACCTTC.

This clonotype has only a few counts. V and J are TRBV29-1 and TRBJ2-5; 9 bases agree with TRBD2. Germline CDR1 SQVTM, CDR2 ANQGSEA. J lost 5 bases, V lost 7 bases, and 17 bases had no gene match. The CDR3 sequence is 16 residues long. The CDR3 protein is CSGGEVRASGKETQYF. The CDR3 nucleotides are TGCAGCGGTGGCGAAGTCCGTGCTAGCGGGAAGGAGACCCAGTACTTC. Based on the CDR3 plus reference TRBV29-1 and TRBJ2-5, the full variable domain is SAVISQKPSRDICQRGTSLTIQCQVDSQVTMMFWYRQQPGQSLTLIATANQGSEATYESGFVIDKFPISRPNLTFSTLTVSNMSPEDSSIYLCSGGEVRASGKETQYFGPGTRLLVL.

CDR3 loop: CSARPTPGSRRAKNIQYF. The CDR3 nucleotides read TGCAGTGCTAGACCCACACCGGGCTCCCGAAGGGCCAAAAACATTCAGTACTTC. The chain has TRBV20-1 and TRBJ2-4, with D unclear. Trimming took 2 bases from V and 1 from J, leaving 21 bases between them. CDR1 is DFQATT and CDR2 is SNEGSKA in the germline V gene (reference sequence). The CDR3 consists of 18 residues.

Notes on this clonotype: One end of the junction does not line up with germline, which may come from a read error. The chain carries TRBV3-1 and TRBJ1-6, with unresolved D. This CDR3 has 14 residues. In germline, CDR1 is LGHDT, CDR2 YNNKEL (reference sequence). The CDR3 DNA is TGTGCCAGCAGCCCCCGATACGATAATTCGCCCCTCCACTTT. Translated: CASSPRYDNSPLHF. Based on the CDR3 plus reference TRBV3-1 and TRBJ1-6, the full variable domain is DTAVSQTPKYLVTQMGNDKSIKCEQNLGHDTMYWYKQDSKKFLKIMFSYNNKELIINETVPNRFSPKSPDKAHLNLHINSLELGDSAVYFCASSPRYDNSPLHFGNGTRLTVT.

V usage is TRBV7-2 and J usage is TRBJ2-4; D unclear. The CDR3 has 15 residues. Germline CDR1 SGHTA, CDR2 FQGNSA. The V and J ends lost 7 bases and 0 bases respectively, with 13 bases between them. In DNA form, the CDR3 reads TGTGCCAGCACCCTAACTGGGGTAGCCAAAAACATTCAGTACTTC. Translating gives CASTLTGVAKNIQYF.

V usage is TRBV6-6 and J usage is TRBJ2-5; D is unclear. Germline assignment: CDR1 MNHNY and CDR2 SVGAGI (reference sequence). V lost 11 bases to trimming and J lost 11 bases, with 24 bases between them. The CDR3 is 13 residues long. The CDR3 reads CASGRVLTYEQYF. The CDR3 DNA follows: TGTGCCTCCGGCCGGGTCCTAACCTACGAACAGTACTTC.

This clonotype came up a few times. The gene calls are TRBV7-8 and TRBJ1-2; perhaps TRBD1 as D (5 bases). The V end was cut by 1 base, the J end by 3 bases, with 9 bases between. Germline CDR1 is SGHVS and CDR2 is FQNEAQ. The CDR3 is 14 residues long. The CDR3 is CASSLDPGDYGYTF. In DNA form, the CDR3 reads TGTGCCAGCAGCTTAGATCCGGGGGACTATGGCTACACCTTC.

J is TRBJ2-7 and V is TRBV10-3; TRBD1 matches 10 bases. J was trimmed by 5 bases and V by 6 bases; bases with no gene match: 4. From germline, CDR1 is ENHRY and CDR2 SYGVKD. The CDR3 contains 13 residues. The CDR3 here is CAIRGTGAHEQYF. CDR3 DNA sequence: TGTGCCATCAGGGGGACAGGGGCCCACGAGCAGTACTTC.

The V and J genes are TRBV30 and TRBJ1-2; TRBD1 is a possible D gene (6 bases). This CDR3 contains 15 residues. V was shortened by 3 bases and J by 8 bases, with 22 bases between the two germline ends. Germline V gives CDR1 GTSNPN, CDR2 SVGIG (reference sequence). Here the CDR3 reads CAWRGFYRDNGGYTF. The DNA of the CDR3 is TGTGCCTGGAGAGGATTTTACCGGGACAACGGGGGCTACACCTTC. The full variable domain, completed using reference TRBV30 and TRBJ1-2, is SQTIHQWPATLVQPVGSPLSLECTVEGTSNPNLYWYRQAAGRGLQLLFYSVGIGQISSEVPQNLSASRPQDRQFILSSKKLLLSDSGFYLCAWRGFYRDNGGYTFGSGTRLTVV.